The entry below gives a single T cell receptor (beta chain) sequence along with its context. Antigen: not known. J lost 10 bases, V lost 5 bases, and 9 bases had no gene match. The CDR3 covers 14 residues. Per germline, CDR1 LNHDA and CDR2 SQIVND (reference sequence). This specimen belongs to a study of lymphopenia after photon versus proton radiotherapy. Findings and caveats of the study: Oligoclonal CD8+ Temra expansion after nadir drove photon patients' diversity drop. Photon-treated patients lost naive T cells and TCR diversity; proton-treated stayed stable.

Assay: immunoSEQ multiplex PCR; the TCRdb copy retains only in-frame clones and omits some. The sample holds approximately 22,000 clones, about 85% seen once. The chain combines TRBV19 with TRBJ2-1, with TRBD2 matching 9 bases. The clonotype originates from a man in his sixties with pancreatic cancer. This specimen was peripheral blood, taken from a patient treated with photon-based radiotherapy. The CDR3, as DNA: TGTGCCAGTAGTTCGCGGGGGGGCCGAGACGAGCAGTTCTTC. Translating gives CASSSRGGRDEQFF.